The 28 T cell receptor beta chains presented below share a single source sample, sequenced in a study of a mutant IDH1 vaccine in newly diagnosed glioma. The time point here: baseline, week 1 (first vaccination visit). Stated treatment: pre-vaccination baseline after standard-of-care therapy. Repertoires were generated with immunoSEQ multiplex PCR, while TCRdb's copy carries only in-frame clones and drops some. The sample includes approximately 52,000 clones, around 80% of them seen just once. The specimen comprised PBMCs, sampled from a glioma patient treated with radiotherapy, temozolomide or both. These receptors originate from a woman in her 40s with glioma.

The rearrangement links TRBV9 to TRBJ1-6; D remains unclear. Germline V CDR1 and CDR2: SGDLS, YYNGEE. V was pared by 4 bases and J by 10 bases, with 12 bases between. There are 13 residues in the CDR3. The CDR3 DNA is TGTGCCAGCAGCCAGACCTTAGACTCACCCCTCCACTTT. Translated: CASSQTLDSPLHF. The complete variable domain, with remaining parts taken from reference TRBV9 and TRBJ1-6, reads DSGVTQTPKHLITATGQRVTLRCSPRSGDLSVYWYQQSLDQGLQFLIQYYNGEERAKGNILERFSAQQFPDLHSELNLSSLELGDSALYFCASSQTLDSPLHFGNGTRLTVT.

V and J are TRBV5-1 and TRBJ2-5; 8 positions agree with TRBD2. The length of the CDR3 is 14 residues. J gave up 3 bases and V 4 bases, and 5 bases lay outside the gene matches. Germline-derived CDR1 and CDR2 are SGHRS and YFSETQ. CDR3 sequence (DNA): TGCGCCAGCAGCGCACTAGCGGCAGAAGAGACCCAGTACTTC. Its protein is CASSALAAEETQYF.

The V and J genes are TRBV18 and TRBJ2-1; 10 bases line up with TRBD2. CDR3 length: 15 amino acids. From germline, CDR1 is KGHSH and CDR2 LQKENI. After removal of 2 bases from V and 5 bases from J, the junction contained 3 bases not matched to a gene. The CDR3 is CASSPGLAGDNEQFF. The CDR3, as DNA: TGTGCCAGCTCACCAGGTCTAGCGGGGGACAATGAGCAGTTCTTC.

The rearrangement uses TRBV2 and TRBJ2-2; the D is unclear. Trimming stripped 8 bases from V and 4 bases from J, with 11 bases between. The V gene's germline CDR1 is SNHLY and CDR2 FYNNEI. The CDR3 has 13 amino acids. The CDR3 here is CASLETITGELFF. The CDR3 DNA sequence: TGTGCCAGCCTCGAGACGATCACCGGGGAGCTGTTTTTT.

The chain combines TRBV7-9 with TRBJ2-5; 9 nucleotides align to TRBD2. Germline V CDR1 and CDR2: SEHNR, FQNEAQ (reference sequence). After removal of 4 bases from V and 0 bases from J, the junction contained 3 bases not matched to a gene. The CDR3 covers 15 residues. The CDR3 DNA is TGTGCCAGCAGCTCCAGCGGGGGGTACCAAGAGACCCAGTACTTC. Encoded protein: CASSSSGGYQETQYF.

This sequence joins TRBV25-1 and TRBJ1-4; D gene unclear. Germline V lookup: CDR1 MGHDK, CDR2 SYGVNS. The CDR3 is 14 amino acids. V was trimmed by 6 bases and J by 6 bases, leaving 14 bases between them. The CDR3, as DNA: TGTGCCAGCAGAGGCGACGTGGGAGATGAAAAACTGTTTTTT. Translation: CASRGDVGDEKLFF.

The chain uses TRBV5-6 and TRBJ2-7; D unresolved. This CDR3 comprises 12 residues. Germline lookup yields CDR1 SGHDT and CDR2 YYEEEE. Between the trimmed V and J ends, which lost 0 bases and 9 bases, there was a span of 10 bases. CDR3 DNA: TGTGCCAGCAGCTTGGTGGCCTCCGCGCAGTACTTC. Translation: CASSLVASAQYF.

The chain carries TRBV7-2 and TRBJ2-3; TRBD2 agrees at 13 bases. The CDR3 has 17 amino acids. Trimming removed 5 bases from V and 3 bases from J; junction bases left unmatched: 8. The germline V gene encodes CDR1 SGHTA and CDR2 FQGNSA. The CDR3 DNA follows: TGTGCCAGCAGCCGTCGGACTAGCGGGGGCCTAACAGATACGCAGTATTTT. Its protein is CASSRRTSGGLTDTQYF.

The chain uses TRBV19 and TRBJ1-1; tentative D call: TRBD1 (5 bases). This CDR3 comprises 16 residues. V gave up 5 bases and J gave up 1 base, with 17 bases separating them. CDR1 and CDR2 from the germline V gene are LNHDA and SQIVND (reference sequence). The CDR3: CASSWEAGRENTEAFF. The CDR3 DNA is TGTGCCAGTAGTTGGGAAGCGGGACGGGAGAACACTGAAGCTTTCTTT. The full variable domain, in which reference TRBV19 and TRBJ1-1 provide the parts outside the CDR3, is DGGITQSPKYLFRKEGQNVTLSCEQNLNHDAMYWYRQDPGQGLRLIYYSQIVNDFQKGDIAEGYSVSREKKESFPLTVTSAQKNPTAFYLCASSWEAGRENTEAFFGQGTRLTVV.

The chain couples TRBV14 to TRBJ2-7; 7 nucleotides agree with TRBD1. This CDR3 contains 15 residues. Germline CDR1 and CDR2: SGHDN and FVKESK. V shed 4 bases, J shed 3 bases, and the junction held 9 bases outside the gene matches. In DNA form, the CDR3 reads TGTGCCAGCAGCCCAAGACAGGGTTTTATCTACGAGCAGTACTTC. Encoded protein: CASSPRQGFIYEQYF.

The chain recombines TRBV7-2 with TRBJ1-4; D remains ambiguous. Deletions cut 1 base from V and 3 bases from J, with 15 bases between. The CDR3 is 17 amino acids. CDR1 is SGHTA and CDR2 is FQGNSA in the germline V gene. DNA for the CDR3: TGTGCCAGCAGCTTAGTTCTACGGGCAGGATCTAATGAAAAACTGTTTTTT. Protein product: CASSLVLRAGSNEKLFF.

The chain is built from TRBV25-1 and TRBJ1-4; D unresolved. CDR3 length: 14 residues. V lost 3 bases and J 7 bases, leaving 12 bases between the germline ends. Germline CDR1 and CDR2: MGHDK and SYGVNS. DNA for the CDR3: TGTGCCAGCAGTGAGCACCGAACGAGTGAAAAACTGTTTTTT. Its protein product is CASSEHRTSEKLFF.

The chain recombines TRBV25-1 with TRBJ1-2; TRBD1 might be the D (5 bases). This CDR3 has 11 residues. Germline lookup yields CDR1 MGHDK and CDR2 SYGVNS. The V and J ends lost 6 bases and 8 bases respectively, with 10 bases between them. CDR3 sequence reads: CASRTVGGYTF. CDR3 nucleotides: TGTGCCAGCAGGACAGTCGGGGGCTACACCTTC.

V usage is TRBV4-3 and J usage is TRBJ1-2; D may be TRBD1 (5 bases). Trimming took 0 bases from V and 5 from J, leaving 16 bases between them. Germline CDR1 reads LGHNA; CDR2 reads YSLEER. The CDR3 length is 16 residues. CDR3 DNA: TGCGCCAGCAGCCAAGAGACAGCGAAGCCAACTTATGGCTACACCTTC. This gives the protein CASSQETAKPTYGYTF.

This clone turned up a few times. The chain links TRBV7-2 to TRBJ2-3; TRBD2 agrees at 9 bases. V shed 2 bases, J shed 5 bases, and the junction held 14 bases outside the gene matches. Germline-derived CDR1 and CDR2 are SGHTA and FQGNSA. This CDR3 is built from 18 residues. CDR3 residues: CASSLSPRRGGVVDTQYF. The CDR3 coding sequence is TGTGCCAGCAGCTTATCCCCTCGGCGGGGGGGAGTGGTAGATACGCAGTATTTT.

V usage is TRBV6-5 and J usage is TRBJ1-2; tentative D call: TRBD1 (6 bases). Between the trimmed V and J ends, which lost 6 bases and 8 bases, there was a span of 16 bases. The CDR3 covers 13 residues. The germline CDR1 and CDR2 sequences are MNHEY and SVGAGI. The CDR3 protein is CASSLDRQQGYTF. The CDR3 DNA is TGTGCCAGCAGCCTCGACAGGCAGCAAGGCTACACCTTC.

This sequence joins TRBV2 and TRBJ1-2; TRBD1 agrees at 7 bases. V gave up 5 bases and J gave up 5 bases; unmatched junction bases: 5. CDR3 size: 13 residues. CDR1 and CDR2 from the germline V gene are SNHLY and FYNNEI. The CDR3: CASSRRDRYGYTF. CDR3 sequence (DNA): TGTGCCAGCAGTCGTAGGGACAGATATGGCTACACCTTC.

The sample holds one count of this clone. CDR3: CAISGTSGGAQETQYF. CDR3 bases: TGTGCCATCAGTGGGACTAGCGGGGGGGCCCAAGAGACCCAGTACTTC. The chain employs TRBV10-3 and TRBJ2-5; 15 bases align to TRBD2. The V segment lost 4 bases and the J segment 1 base; nucleotides outside the gene matches: 1. CDR3 length equals 16 residues. Germline values: CDR1 ENHRY, CDR2 SYGVKD.

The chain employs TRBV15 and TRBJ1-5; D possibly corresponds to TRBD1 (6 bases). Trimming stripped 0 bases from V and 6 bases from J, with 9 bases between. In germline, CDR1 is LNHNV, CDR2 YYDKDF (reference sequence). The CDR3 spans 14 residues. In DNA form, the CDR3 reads TGTGCCACCAGCAGAGATGGGGGGGCTCAGCCCCAGCATTTT. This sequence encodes CATSRDGGAQPQHF.

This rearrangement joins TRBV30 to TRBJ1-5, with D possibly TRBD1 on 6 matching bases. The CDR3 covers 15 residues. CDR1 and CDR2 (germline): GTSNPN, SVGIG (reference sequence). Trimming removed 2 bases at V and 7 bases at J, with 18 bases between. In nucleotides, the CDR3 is TGTGCCTGGAGTAACGGAGGCAGGGGTGACCAGCCCCAGCATTTT. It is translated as CAWSNGGRGDQPQHF.

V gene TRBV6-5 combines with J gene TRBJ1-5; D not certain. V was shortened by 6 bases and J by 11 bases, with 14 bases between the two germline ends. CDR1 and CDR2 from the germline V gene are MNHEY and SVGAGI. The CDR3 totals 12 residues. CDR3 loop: CASSLSGGTQHF. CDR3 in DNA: TGTGCCAGCAGCCTCAGCGGTGGGACCCAGCATTTT.

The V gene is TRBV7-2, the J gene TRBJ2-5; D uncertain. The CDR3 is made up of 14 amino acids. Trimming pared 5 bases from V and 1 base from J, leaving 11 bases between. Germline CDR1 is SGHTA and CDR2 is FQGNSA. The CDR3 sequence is CASSPSIGQETQYF. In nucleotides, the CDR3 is TGTGCCAGCAGCCCTAGTATCGGCCAAGAGACCCAGTACTTC.

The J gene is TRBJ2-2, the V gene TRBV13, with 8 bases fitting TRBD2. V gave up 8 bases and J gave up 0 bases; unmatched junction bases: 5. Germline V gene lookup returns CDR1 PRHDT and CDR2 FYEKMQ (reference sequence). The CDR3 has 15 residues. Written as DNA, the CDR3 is TGTGCCAGCTGGTGGACTAGCTCGAACACCGGGGAGCTGTTTTTT. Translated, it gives CASWWTSSNTGELFF.

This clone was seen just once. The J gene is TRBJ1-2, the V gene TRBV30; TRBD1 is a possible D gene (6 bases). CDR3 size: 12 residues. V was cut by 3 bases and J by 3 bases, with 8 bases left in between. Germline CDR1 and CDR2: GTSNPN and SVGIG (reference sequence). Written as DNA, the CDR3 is TGTGCCTGGAGACAGGGCGACTATGGCTACACCTTC. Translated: CAWRQGDYGYTF.

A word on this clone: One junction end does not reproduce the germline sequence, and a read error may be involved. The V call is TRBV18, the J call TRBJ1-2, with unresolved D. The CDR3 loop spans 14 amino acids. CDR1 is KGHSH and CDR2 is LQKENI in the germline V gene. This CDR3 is CASSNKDGLGSRAF. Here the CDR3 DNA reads TGTGCCAGCTCAAATAAAGATGGTCTCGGGAGCAGAGCCTTC.

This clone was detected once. In nucleotides, the CDR3 is TGTGCCAGCAGTTATGGTCAGGGAAGTGGAAACACCATATATTTT. Encoded protein: CASSYGQGSGNTIYF. The J gene is TRBJ1-3, the V gene TRBV6-5, with a tentative D call TRBD1 (5 bases). Between the trimmed V and J ends, which lost 3 bases and 3 bases, there was a span of 12 bases. CDR1 and CDR2 (germline): MNHEY, SVGAGI. This CDR3 is 15 amino acids long.

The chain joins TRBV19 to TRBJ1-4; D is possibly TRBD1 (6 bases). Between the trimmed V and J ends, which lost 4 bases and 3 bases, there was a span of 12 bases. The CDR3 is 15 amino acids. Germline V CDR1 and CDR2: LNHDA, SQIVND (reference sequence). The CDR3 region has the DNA TGTGCCAGTAGTACCAACAGGGTGGCTAATGAAAAACTGTTTTTT. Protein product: CASSTNRVANEKLFF. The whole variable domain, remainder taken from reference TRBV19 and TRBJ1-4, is DGGITQSPKYLFRKEGQNVTLSCEQNLNHDAMYWYRQDPGQGLRLIYYSQIVNDFQKGDIAEGYSVSREKKESFPLTVTSAQKNPTAFYLCASSTNRVANEKLFFGSGTQLSVL.

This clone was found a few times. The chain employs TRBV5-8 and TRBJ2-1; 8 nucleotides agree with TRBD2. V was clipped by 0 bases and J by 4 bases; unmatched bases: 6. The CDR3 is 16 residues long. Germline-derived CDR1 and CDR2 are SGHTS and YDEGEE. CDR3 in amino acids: CASSLGPGGGYNEQFF. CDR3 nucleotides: TGTGCCAGCAGCTTGGGGCCTGGCGGGGGGTACAATGAGCAGTTCTTC.